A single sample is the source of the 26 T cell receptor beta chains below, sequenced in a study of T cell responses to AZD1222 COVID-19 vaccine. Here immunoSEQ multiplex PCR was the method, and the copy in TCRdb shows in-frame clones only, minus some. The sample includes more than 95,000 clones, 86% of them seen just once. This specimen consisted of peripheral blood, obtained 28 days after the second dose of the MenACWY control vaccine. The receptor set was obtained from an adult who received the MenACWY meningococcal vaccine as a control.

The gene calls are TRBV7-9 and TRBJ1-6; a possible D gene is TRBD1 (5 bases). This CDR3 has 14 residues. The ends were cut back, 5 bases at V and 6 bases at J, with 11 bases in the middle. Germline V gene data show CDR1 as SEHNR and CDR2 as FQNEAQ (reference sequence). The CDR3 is CASSLGTANSPLHF. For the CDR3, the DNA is TGTGCCAGCAGCCTCGGGACGGCTAATTCACCCCTCCACTTT.

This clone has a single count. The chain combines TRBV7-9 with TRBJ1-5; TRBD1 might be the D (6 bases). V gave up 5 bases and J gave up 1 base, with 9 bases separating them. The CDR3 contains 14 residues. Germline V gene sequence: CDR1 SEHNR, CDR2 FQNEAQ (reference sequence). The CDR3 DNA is TGTGCCAGCAGCACCGGACAGAGCAATCAGCCCCAGCATTTT. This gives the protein CASSTGQSNQPQHF.

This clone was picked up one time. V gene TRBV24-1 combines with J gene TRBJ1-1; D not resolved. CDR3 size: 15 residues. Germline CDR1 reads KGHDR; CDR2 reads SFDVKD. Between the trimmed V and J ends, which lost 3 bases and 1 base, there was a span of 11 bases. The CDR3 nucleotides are TGTGCCACCAGTGATCAAAAGACGGGGAACACTGAAGCTTTCTTT. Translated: CATSDQKTGNTEAFF.

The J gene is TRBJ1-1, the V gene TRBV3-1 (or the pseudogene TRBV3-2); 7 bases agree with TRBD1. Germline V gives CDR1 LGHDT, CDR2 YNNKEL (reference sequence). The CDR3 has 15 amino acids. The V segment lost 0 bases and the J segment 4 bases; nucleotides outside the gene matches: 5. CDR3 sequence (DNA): TGTGCCAGCAGCCAAGAACTCAGGGGGGGCACTGAAGCTTTCTTT. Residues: CASSQELRGGTEAFF.

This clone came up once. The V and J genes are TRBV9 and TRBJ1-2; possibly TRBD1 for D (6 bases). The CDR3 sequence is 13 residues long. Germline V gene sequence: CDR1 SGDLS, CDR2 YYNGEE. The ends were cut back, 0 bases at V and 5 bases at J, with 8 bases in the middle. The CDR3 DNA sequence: TGTGCCAGCAGCGTAGGCAGGGGATATGGCTACACCTTC. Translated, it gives CASSVGRGYGYTF.

The CDR3 here is CAWSVPILGPYYEQYF. The CDR3 DNA is TGTGCCTGGAGTGTACCCATCTTGGGACCTTACTACGAGCAGTACTTC. This chain uses TRBV30 with TRBJ2-7; D possibly uses TRBD1 or TRBD2 (5 bases each). The CDR3 spans 16 residues. CDR1 is GTSNPN, CDR2 SVGIG, per germline (reference sequence). The V end lost 0 bases, the J end lost 3 bases, and 18 bases lay between the germline ends.

The chain's CDR3 is CASSSSPGIVEAFF. In nucleotides, the CDR3 is TGCGCCAGCAGCTCATCCCCAGGGATTGTTGAAGCTTTCTTT. The chain combines TRBV5-1 with TRBJ1-1; D might be TRBD1 (5 bases). The CDR3 covers 14 residues. CDR1 is SGHRS, CDR2 YFSETQ, per germline. V lost 3 bases to trimming and J lost 7 bases, with 16 bases between them.

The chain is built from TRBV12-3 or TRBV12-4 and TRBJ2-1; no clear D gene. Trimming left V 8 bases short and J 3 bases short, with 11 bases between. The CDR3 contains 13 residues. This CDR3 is CASGPQYYNEQFF. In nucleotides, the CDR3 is TGTGCCAGCGGACCCCAGTACTACAATGAGCAGTTCTTC.

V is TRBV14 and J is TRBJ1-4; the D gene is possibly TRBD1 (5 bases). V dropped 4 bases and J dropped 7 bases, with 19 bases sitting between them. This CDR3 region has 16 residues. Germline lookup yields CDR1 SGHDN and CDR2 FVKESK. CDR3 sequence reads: CASSPVGQGRGEKLFF. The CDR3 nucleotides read TGTGCCAGCAGCCCTGTGGGGCAGGGACGCGGTGAAAAACTGTTTTTT.

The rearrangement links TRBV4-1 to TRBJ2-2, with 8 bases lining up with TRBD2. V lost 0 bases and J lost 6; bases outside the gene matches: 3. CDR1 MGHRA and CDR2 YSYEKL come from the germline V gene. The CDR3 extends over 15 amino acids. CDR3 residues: CASSQDGGAPGELFF. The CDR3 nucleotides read TGCGCCAGCAGCCAAGACGGGGGGGCCCCCGGGGAGCTGTTTTTT.

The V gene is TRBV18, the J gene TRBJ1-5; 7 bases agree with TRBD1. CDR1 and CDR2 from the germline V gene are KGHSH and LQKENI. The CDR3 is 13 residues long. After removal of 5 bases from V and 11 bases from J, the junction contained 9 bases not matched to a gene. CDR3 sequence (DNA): TGTGCCAGCTCAGAGGGGACAGACTGGACCCAGCATTTT. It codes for CASSEGTDWTQHF.

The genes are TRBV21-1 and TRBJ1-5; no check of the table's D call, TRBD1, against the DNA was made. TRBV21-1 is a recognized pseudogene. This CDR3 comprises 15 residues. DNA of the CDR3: TGTGCCATATCTACAGGGGGCCAGAGCAATCAGCCCCAGCATTTT. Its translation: CAISTGGQSNQPQHF.

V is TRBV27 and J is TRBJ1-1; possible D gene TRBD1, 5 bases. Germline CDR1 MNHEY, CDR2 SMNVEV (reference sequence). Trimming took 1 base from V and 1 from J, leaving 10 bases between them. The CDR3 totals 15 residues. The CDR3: CASSLYRRGNTEAFF. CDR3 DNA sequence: TGTGCCAGCAGTTTATATCGGAGGGGGAACACTGAAGCTTTCTTT.

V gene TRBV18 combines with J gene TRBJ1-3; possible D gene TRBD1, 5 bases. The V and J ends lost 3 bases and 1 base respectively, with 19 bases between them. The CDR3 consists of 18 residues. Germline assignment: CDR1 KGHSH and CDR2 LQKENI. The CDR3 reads CASSPSLGGLRSGNTIYF. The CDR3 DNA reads TGTGCCAGCTCACCGAGTTTGGGGGGACTGCGGTCTGGAAACACCATATATTTT.

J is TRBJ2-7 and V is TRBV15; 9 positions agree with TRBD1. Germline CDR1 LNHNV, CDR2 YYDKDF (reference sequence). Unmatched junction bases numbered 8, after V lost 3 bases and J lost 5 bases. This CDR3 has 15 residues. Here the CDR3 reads CATSRRTGARNEQYF. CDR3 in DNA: TGTGCCACCAGCAGGAGGACAGGGGCGCGTAACGAGCAGTACTTC.

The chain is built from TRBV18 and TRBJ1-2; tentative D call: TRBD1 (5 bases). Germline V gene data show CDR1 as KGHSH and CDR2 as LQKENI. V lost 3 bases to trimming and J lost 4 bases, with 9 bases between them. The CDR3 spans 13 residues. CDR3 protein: CASSPGRSYGYTF. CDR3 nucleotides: TGTGCCAGCTCACCGGGACGGAGCTATGGCTACACCTTC.

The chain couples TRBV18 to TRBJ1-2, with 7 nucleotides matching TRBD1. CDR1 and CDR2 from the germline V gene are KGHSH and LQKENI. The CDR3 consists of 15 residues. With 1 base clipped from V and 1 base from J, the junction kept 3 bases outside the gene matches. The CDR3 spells CASSPRGDSNYGYTF. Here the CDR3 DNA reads TGTGCCAGCTCACCACGTGGGGACAGTAACTATGGCTACACCTTC.

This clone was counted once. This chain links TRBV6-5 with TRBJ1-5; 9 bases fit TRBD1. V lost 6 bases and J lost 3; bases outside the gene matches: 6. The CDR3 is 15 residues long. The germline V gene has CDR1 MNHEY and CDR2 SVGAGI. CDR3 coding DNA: TGTGCCAGCAGGCCACAGGGGGCGGCCAATCAGCCCCAGCATTTT. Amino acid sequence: CASRPQGAANQPQHF.

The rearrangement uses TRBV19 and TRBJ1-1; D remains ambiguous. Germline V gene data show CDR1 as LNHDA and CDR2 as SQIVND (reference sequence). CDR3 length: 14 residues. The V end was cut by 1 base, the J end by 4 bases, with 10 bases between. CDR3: CASSIGRFRTEAFF. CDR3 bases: TGTGCCAGTAGTATAGGGAGATTTCGCACTGAAGCTTTCTTT.

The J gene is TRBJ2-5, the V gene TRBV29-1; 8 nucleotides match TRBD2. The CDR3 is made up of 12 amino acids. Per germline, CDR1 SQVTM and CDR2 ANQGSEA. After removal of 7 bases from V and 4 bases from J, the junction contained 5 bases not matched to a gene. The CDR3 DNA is TGCAGCGCTGGACGGGGGGGAGAGACCCAGTACTTC. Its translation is CSAGRGGETQYF. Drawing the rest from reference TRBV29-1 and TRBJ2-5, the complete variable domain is SAVISQKPSRDICQRGTSLTIQCQVDSQVTMMFWYRQQPGQSLTLIATANQGSEATYESGFVIDKFPISRPNLTFSTLTVSNMSPEDSSIYLCSAGRGGETQYFGPGTRLLVL.

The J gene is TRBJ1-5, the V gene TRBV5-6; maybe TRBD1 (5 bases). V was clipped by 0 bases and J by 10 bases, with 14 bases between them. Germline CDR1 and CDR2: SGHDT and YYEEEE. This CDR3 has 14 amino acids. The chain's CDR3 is CASSLAGARGPQHF. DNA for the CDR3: TGTGCCAGCAGCTTGGCCGGGGCCAGAGGCCCCCAGCATTTT.

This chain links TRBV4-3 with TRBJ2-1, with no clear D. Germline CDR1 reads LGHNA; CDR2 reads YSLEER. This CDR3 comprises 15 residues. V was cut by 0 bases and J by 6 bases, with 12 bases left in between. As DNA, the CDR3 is TGCGCCAGCAGCCAAGATCTGGCCCTTCCCAATGAGCAGTTCTTC. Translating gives CASSQDLALPNEQFF.

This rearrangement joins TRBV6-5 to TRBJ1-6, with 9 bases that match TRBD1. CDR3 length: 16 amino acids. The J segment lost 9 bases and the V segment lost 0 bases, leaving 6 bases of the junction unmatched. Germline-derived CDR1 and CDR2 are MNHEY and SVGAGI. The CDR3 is CASSYSPTGGFSPLHF. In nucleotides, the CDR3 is TGTGCCAGCAGTTACTCCCCCACAGGGGGCTTTTCACCCCTCCACTTT.

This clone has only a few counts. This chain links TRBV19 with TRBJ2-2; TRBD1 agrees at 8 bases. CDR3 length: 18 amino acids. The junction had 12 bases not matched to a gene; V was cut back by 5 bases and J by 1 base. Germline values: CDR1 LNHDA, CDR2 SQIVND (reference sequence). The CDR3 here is CASSSGGGTGWNTGELFF. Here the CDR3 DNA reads TGTGCCAGTAGTTCCGGAGGGGGGACAGGATGGAACACCGGGGAGCTGTTTTTT.

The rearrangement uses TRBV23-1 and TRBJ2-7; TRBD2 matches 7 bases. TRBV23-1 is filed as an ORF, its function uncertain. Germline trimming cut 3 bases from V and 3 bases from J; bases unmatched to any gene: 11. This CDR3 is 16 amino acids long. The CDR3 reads CASSQSGGGLSYEQYF. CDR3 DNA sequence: TGCGCCAGCAGTCAGTCGGGGGGAGGGCTTAGCTACGAGCAGTACTTC.

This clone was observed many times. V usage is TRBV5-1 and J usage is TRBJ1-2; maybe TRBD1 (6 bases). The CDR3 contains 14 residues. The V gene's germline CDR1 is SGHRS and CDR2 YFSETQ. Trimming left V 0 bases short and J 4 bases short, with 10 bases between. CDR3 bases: TGCGCCAGCAGCTTGGCCGTAGGGGGCTATGGCTACACCTTC. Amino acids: CASSLAVGGYGYTF.